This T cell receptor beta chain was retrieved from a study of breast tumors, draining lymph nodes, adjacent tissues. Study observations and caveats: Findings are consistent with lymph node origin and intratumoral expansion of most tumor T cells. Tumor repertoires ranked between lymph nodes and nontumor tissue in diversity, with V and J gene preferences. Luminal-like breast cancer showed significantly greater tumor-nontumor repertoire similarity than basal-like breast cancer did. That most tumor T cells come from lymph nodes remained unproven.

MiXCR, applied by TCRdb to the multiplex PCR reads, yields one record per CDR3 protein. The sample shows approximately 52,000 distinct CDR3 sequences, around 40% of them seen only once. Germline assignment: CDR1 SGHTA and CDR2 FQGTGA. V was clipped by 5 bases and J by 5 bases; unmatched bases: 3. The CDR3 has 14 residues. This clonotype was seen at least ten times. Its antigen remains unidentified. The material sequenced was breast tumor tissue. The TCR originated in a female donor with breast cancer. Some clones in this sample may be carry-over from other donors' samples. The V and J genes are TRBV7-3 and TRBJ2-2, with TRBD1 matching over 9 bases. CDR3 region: CASSRTGETGELFF. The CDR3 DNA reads TGTGCCAGCAGCCGGACAGGGGAAACCGGGGAGCTGTTTTTT. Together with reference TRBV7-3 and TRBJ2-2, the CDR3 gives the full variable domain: GAGVSQTPSNKVTEKGKYVELRCDPISGHTALYWYRQSLGQGPEFLIYFQGTGAADDSGLPNDRFFAVRPEGSVSTLKIQRTERGDSAVYLCASSRTGETGELFFGEGSRLTVL.